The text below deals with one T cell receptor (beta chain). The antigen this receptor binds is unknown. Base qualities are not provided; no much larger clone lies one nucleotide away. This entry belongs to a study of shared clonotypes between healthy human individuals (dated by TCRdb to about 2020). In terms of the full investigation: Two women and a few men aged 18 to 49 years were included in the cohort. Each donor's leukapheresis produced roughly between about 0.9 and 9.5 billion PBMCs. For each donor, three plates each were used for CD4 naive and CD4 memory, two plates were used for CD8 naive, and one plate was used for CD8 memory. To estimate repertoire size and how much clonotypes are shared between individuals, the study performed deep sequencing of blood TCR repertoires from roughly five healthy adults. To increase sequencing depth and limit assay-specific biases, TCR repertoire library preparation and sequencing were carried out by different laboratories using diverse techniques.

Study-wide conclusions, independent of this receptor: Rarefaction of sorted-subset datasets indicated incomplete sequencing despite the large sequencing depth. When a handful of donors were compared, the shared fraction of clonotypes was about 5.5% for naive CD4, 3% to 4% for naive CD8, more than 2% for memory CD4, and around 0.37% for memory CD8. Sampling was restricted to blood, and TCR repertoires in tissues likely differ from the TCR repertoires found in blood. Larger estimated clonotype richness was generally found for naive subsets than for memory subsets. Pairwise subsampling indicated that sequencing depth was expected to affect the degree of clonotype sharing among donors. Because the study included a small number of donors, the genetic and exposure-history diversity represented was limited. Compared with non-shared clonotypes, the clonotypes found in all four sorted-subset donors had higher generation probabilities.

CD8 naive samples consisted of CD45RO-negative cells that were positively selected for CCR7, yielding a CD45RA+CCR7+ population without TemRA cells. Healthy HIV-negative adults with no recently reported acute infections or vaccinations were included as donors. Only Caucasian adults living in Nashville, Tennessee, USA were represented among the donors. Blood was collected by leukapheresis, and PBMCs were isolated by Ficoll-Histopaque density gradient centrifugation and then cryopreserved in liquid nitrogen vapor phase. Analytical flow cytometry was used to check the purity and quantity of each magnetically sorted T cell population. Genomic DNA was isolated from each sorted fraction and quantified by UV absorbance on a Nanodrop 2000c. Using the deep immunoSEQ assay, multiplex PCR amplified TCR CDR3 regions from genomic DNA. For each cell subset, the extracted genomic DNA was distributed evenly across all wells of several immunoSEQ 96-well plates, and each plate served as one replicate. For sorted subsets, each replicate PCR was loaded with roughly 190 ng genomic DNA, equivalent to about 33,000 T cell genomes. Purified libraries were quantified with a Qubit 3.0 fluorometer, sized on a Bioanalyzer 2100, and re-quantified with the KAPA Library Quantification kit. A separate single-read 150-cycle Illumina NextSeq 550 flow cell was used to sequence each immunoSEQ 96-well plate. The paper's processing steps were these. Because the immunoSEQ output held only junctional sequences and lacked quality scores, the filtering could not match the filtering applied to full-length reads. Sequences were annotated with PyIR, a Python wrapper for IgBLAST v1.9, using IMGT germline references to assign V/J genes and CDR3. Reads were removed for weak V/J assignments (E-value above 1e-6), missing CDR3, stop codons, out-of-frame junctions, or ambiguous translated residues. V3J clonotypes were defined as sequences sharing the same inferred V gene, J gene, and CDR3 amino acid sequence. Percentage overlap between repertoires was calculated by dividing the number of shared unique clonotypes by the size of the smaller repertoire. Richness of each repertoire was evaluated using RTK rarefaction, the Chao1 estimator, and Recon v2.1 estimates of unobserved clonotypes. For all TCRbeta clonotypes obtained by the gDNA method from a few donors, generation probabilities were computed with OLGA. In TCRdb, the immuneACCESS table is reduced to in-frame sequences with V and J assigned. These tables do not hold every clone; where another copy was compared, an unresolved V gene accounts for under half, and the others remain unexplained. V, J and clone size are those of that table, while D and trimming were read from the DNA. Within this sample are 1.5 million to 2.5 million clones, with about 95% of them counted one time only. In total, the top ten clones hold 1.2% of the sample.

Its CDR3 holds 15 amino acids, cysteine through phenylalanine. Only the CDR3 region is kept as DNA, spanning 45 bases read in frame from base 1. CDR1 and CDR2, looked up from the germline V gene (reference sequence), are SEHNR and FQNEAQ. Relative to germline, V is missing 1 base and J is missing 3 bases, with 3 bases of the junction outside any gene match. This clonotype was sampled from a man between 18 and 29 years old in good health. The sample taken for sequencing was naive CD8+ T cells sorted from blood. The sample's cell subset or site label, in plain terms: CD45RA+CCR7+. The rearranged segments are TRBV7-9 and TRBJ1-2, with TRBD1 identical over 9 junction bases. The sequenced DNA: TGTGCCAGCAGCTTAGATGACAGGGGGGACTATGGCTACACCTTC. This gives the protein CASSLDDRGDYGYTF. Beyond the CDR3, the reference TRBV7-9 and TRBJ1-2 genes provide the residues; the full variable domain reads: DTGVSQNPRHKITKRGQNVTFRCDPISEHNRLYWYRQTLGQGPEFLTYFQNEAQLEKSRLLSDRFSAERPKGSFSTLEIQRTEQGDSAMYLCASSLDDRGDYGYTFGSGTRLTVV.